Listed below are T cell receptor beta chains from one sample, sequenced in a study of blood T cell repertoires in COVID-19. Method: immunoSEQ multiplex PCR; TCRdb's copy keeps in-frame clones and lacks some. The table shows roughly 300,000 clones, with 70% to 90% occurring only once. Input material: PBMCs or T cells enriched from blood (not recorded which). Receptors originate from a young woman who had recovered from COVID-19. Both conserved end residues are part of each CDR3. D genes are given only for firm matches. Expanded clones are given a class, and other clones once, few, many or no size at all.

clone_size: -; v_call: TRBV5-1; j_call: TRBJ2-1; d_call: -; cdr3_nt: TGCGCCAGCAGCTTAACCTATTGGACAAGAGGCCCCTACAATGAGCAGTTCTTC; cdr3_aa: CASSLTYWTRGPYNEQFF
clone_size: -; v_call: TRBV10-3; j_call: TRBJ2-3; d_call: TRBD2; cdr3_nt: TGTGCCATCGAGGCTAGCGGGGCCACAGATACGCAGTATTTT; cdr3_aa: CAIEASGATDTQYF
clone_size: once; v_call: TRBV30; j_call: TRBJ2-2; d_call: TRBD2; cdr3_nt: TGTGCCTGGGGACCGGGGGGCACCGGGGAGCTGTTTTTT; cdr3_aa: CAWGPGGTGELFF
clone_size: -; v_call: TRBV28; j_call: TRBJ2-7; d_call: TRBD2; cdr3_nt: TGTGCCAGCAGTTCCACGCACCAGTCCAGCGGGAGCTCCTACGAGCAGTACTTC; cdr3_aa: CASSSTHQSSGSSYEQYF
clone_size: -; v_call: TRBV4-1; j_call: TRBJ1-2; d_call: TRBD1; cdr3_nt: TGCGCCAGCAGCCAAGGACAGGGCTTAGTCTATGGCTACACCTTC; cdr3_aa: CASSQGQGLVYGYTF
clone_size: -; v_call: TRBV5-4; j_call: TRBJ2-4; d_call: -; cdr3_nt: TGTGCCAGCAGCCGCCTGGGGGAGGCCCGGAAAAACATTCAGTACTTC; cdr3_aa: CASSRLGEARKNIQYF
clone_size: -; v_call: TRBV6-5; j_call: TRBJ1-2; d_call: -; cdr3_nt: TGTGCCAGCAGGGGGGAGGGTCTGAGCTATGGCTACACCTTC; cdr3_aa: CASRGEGLSYGYTF
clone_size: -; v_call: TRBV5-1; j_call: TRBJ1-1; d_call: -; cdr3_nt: TGCGCCAGCAGCCCAAGGACAGTGAACACTGAAGCTTTCTTT; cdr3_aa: CASSPRTVNTEAFF
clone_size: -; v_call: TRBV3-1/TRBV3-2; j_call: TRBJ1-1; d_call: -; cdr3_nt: TGTGCCAGCAGCCAAGTGGAGAATGAAGCTTTCTTT; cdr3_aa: CASSQVENEAFF
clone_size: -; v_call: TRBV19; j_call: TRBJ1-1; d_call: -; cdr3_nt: TGTGCCAGTAGTATTGATCGGGGGAACACTGAAGCTTTCTTT; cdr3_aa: CASSIDRGNTEAFF
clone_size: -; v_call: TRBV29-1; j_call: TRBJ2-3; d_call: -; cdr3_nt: TGCAGCGTTGAAGGGGGGGGCACAGATACGCAGTATTTT; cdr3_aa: CSVEGGGTDTQYF
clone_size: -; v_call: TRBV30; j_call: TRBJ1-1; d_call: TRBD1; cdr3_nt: TGTGCCTGGAGGAGTCCCCGGGACAGCCGAGCTTTCTTT; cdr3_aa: CAWRSPRDSRAFF
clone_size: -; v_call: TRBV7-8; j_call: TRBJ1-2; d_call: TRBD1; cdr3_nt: TGTGCCAGCAGCTACTCCGGGACAGGGATCAGCTATGGCTACACCTTC; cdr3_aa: CASSYSGTGISYGYTF
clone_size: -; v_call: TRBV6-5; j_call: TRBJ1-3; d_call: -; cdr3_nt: TGTGCCAGCAGTTACTATAACTCTGGAAACACCATATATTTT; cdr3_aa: CASSYYNSGNTIYF
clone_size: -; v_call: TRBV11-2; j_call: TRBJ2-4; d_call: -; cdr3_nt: TGTGCCAGCAGCTCATATTTAGGGGACAAAAACATTCAGTACTTC; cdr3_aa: CASSSYLGDKNIQYF
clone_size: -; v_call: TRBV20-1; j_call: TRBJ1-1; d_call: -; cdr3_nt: TGCAGTGCTAGAGCGTCAGCGGTAGCTTTCTTT; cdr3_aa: CSARASAVAFF
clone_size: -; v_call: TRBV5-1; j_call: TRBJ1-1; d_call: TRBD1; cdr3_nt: TGCGCCAGCAGCTGGGGGACAGGGGACACTGAAGCTTTCTTT; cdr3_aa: CASSWGTGDTEAFF
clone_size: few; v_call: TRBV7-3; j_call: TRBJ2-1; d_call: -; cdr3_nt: TGTGCCAGCAGCTTACTAGGGCGGGGATCTAGCTCCTACAATGAGCAGTTCTTC; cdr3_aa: CASSLLGRGSSSYNEQFF
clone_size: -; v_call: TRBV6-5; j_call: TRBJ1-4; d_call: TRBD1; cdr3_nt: TGTGCCAGCAGTTATATTTCGGAGACAGGGGAGGAAAAACTGTTTTTT; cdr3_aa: CASSYISETGEEKLFF
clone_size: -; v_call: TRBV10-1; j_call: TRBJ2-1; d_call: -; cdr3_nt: TGCGCCAGCCTGAAAGACCTAAGGGGTGACGGGCAGTTCTTC; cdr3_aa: CASLKDLRGDGQFF
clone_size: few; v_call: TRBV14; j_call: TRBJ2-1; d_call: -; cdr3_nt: TGTGCCAGCAGTCTTCTAAACAATGAGCAGTTCTTC; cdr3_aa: CASSLLNNEQFF
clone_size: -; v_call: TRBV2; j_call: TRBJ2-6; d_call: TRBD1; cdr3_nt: TGTGCCATTAGAACAGGGGGCCTCTCTGGGGCCAACGTCCTGACTTTC; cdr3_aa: CAIRTGGLSGANVLTF
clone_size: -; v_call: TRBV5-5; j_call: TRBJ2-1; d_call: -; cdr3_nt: TGTGCCAGCAGCTCAGGGAAGGCGTTCCTCATTGAGCAGTTCTTC; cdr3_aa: CASSSGKAFLIEQFF
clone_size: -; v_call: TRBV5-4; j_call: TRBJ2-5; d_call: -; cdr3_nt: TGTGCCAGCAGCTTGGACCCTGGCGGTCAAGAGACCCAGTACTTC; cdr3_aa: CASSLDPGGQETQYF
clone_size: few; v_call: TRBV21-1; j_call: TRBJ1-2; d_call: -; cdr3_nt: TGTGCCAGCAGCGGGGGCCGGGACAGGGGCTCCCATGGCTACACCTTC; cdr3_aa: CASSGGRDRGSHGYTF
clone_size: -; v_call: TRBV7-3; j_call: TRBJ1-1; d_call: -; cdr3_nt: TGTGCCAGCAGCCCGTCTAGGGGGAGAGAAGCTTTCTTT; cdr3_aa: CASSPSRGREAFF
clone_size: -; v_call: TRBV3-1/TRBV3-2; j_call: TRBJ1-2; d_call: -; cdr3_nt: TGTGCCAGCAGCCAAGAGGGGGCTTACTATGGCTACACCTTC; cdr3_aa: CASSQEGAYYGYTF